Listed below are T cell receptor beta chains from one sample, sequenced in a study of vaccination and CD4 T cells after COVID-19. Their target antigens are unknown. TCRdb itself ran the PCR reads through MiXCR, one entry per CDR3 protein. The sample consists of over 6,500 distinct CDR3 sequences, around 70% of them appearing once. The source material was CD4+ T cells from blood, cultured in vitro. The receptors originated from a human donor who had recovered from COVID-19. CDR3s include the opening cysteine and the closing phenylalanine or tryptophan. A D gene is named only where the DNA matches it firmly. Size is omitted from some rows. Given values are once, few, many or a class for expanded clones.

>TRBD1|TRBJ2-7|.|TRBV6-2/TRBV6-3
TGTGCCAGCAGCCGGCGGACAGGAGGCTCCTACGAGCAGTACTTC
CASSRRTGGSYEQYF
>.|TRBJ1-1|.|TRBV6-2/TRBV6-3
TGTGCCAGCAGGTCGAACATGAACACTGAAGCTTTCTTT
CASRSNMNTEAFF
>.|TRBJ1-5|.|TRBV6-2/TRBV6-3
TGTGCCAGCAGTTACGGGGTCGCGTCAGTAGATCAGCCCCAGCATTTT
CASSYGVASVDQPQHF
>.|TRBJ1-5|once|TRBV12-5
TGTGCTAGTGGTTTGGTACCGGGGGATAGCAATCAGCCCCAGCATTTT
CASGLVPGDSNQPQHF
>.|TRBJ1-5|.|TRBV2
TGTGCCAGAGACAGATTCAATCAGCCCCAGCATTTT
CARDRFNQPQHF
>.|TRBJ1-2|.|TRBV6-1
TGTGCCAGCAAAGAGGGTTCAAACGGCTACACCTTC
CASKEGSNGYTF
>.|TRBJ1-2|.|TRBV7-8
TGTGCCAGCAGCTCCCCGGGGGTCGGCTACACCTTC
CASSSPGVGYTF
>.|TRBJ1-1|.|TRBV20-1
TGCAGTGCTAGAGATGATTACTCTAACACTGAAGCTTTCTTT
CSARDDYSNTEAFF
>.|TRBJ2-7|.|TRBV7-8
TGTGCCAGCAGCTTAGAAACAGGAGCCTACGAGCAGTACTTC
CASSLETGAYEQYF
>TRBD1|TRBJ2-3|.|TRBV20-1
TGCAGTGCTAAGTTTGAGACAGGGGGTAAAGGTACGCAGTATTTT
CSAKFETGGKGTQYF
>.|TRBJ1-6|.|TRBV2
TGTGCCAGCAGTGCGGGGGGGCTAGATAATTCACCCCTCCACTTT
CASSAGGLDNSPLHF
>TRBD1|TRBJ1-2|.|TRBV12-3/TRBV12-4
TGTGCCAGCAGCCGAGGGACAGGGGGCAGCTATGGCTACACCTTC
CASSRGTGGSYGYTF
>.|TRBJ1-1|.|TRBV23-1
TGCGCCAGCAGTCAACCTCAGGACACCCGACACGGAGGACCTGAAGCTTTCTTT
CASSQPQDTRHGGPEAFF
>.|TRBJ2-7|.|TRBV2
TGTGCCAGCAGTCGGGACACCCTGGTCGAGCAGTACTTC
CASSRDTLVEQYF
>.|TRBJ2-2|.|TRBV27
TGTGCCAGCGGGCAGGGGAGCATTAACACCGGGGAGCTGTTTTTT
CASGQGSINTGELFF
>TRBD1|TRBJ1-2|.|TRBV6-1
TGTGCCAGCATCAAACAGGGGGCGCTTAGTGGCTACACCTTC
CASIKQGALSGYTF
>.|TRBJ1-5|few|TRBV6-1
TGTGCCAGCAGTGAAATCAGAAATCAGCCCCAGCATTTT
CASSEIRNQPQHF
>.|TRBJ1-5|few|TRBV27
TGTGCCAGCAGTCGGAACGGGATGCCCAATCAGCCCCAGCATTTT
CASSRNGMPNQPQHF
>.|TRBJ1-1|.|TRBV6-2/TRBV6-3
TGTGCCAGCACGCTACAGGGGAACACTGAAGCTTTCTTT
CASTLQGNTEAFF
>.|TRBJ1-2|.|TRBV28
TGTGCCAGTCGTCCTAGGGGGGGGAACTATGGCTACACCTTC
CASRPRGGNYGYTF
>TRBD2|TRBJ2-3|.|TRBV20-1
TGCAGTGCTTCCCGAGCGGGGGGAGCAGATACGCAGTATTTT
CSASRAGGADTQYF
>.|TRBJ1-2|few|TRBV20-1
TGCAGTGCTAGATGGGAGGCTAACTATGGCTACACCTTC
CSARWEANYGYTF
>.|TRBJ1-2|.|TRBV18
TGTGCCAGCTCACCAGGGTTGGCAGGGGGCTACACCTTC
CASSPGLAGGYTF
>TRBD1|TRBJ1-1|.|TRBV30
TGTGCCTGGCTGAGCAGGGGGTTGGGGAACACTGAAGCTTTCTTT
CAWLSRGLGNTEAFF
>.|TRBJ1-6|.|TRBV20-1
TGCAGTGCTAGAGATGAAACCCATAATTCACCCCTCCACTTT
CSARDETHNSPLHF
>.|TRBJ2-2|few|TRBV7-2
TGTGCCAGCAGCTTATCTGCGACCGGGGAGCTGTTTTTT
CASSLSATGELFF
>.|TRBJ1-6|few|TRBV19
TGTGCCAGTAGTACTCGAGGGGCCTATAATTCACCCCTCCACTTT
CASSTRGAYNSPLHF
>TRBD1|TRBJ1-2|.|TRBV6-1
TGTGCCAGCAGCGCCGGACAGGGTCGCTATGGCTACACCTTC
CASSAGQGRYGYTF
>.|TRBJ1-2|.|TRBV5-1
TGCGCCAGCAGCTTGCCCGGGGGGCCTCGGCATACCTATGGCTACACCTTC
CASSLPGGPRHTYGYTF
>TRBD1|TRBJ1-2|.|TRBV20-1
TGCAGTGGGCGGGACAGGAACTATGGCTACACCTTC
CSGRDRNYGYTF
>TRBD1|TRBJ1-3|.|TRBV6-1
TGTGCCAGCAAGCTTACAGGGGACATCCGCTCTGGAAACACCATATATTTT
CASKLTGDIRSGNTIYF
>TRBD1|TRBJ1-1|few|TRBV20-1
TGCAGTGCTCAACAGGGGGTAATGACTGAAGCTTTCTTT
CSAQQGVMTEAFF
>TRBD1|TRBJ1-1|.|TRBV28
TGTGCCAGCAGTCCACCGACAGGGGGAGGGACTGAAGCTTTCTTT
CASSPPTGGGTEAFF
>TRBD1|TRBJ1-1|.|TRBV20-1
TGCAGTGCTAGTGTGACAGGGGGAGGGGGAAGGACTGAAGCTTTCTTT
CSASVTGGGGRTEAFF
>.|TRBJ1-6|.|TRBV2
TGTGCCAGCAGGGGACTAGGCTATAATTCACCCCTCCACTTT
CASRGLGYNSPLHF
>.|TRBJ1-6|.|TRBV28
TGTGCCAGCAGTTTGAGTCTCCTTTCACCCCTCCACTTT
CASSLSLLSPLHF